Detailed here is one TCR beta chain. This clonotype was seen more than once but under ten times. The antigen it recognizes is unknown. Nothing much larger sits one base from this clone, and base qualities are not available. The data were obtained in a study of blood T cells in healthy people across ages (dated by TCRdb to the mid-2010s). Concerning the study at large: In model experiments, roughly one uniquely barcoded TCR beta cDNA molecule per two T cells was captured by template switching. To avoid experimental bias, donors of different ages were randomly spread across the sequencing lanes. Using deep sequencing normalized with unique cDNA molecular identifiers, the study measured how TCR beta repertoire diversity changes with age. Using the same blood draw, the study looked at two additional independent replicas of 1 million unique cDNA reads for two donors, one aged 18 to 30 and the other aged 80 or older. The donors were split into four age groups: young (average 16 years), middle-aged (39), aged (roughly 68) and long-lived (approximately 80).

Library creation used 5' RACE. Sequencing relied on an Illumina HiSeq 2500. A second 7 to 11 cycle PCR used a sample-barcoded 5' primer and a J-beta primer mix. A unique molecular identifier was introduced onto each TCR beta cDNA molecule by a template-switch 5' adaptor carrying 12 random nucleotides. At least 3 million CDR3-containing paired-end reads were obtained from each sample. First-strand cDNA was synthesized from all RNA with the Mint cDNA synthesis kit, primed by a TRBC-specific oligonucleotide. After uracil-DNA glycosylase treatment, a first 18-cycle PCR used universal primers M1SS and BC2_uni_R on all cDNA. Per the authors' processing: For normalization, 1 million high-quality reads, each with a distinct molecular identifier, were randomly selected from each sample. Reads sharing molecular identifiers were discarded rather than binned into consensus sequences. MiTCR, set to a Q25 quality threshold and the strictest error-elimination algorithm, was used for CDR3 identification, clonotype clustering and error correction. Lower-bound total TCR beta diversity was estimated with a nonparametric unseen species model using Euler transformation. Using fastp trimming at Q25 and MiXCR clonotype assembly, TCRdb reanalyzed the public sequencing data and kept in-frame beta chains. CDR3 protein sequences are deduplicated, and each keeps its most common genes and DNA. TCRdb, not the original authors, processed these V and J calls. The sample table records 550,000 to 700,000 distinct CDR3 sequences; 25% to 30% of these occur just once. The top ten constitute about 18% of the sample.

V loses 2 bases, J loses 3 bases, and the germline ends lie 16 bases apart. For CDR1 and CDR2, the germline V gene (reference sequence) lists SEHNR and FQNEAQ. The CDR3 contains 17 residues, cysteine and phenylalanine counted. Only the CDR3 DNA is retained, 51 bases long and in frame from the first base. Donors were a few dozen systemically healthy Caucasian individuals from Russia aged roughly 6 to 100 years. Approximately 9.7 milliliters of peripheral blood were drawn from each donor into EDTA-treated Vacutainer tubes. Ficoll-Paque density-gradient centrifugation was used to isolate PBMCs, with at least 6 million obtained per sample. Trizol reagent was used to extract total RNA from the PBMCs, yielding at least 6 micrograms per sample. For every donor, flow cytometry on a PBMC aliquot measured the percentage of naive CD45RAhigh/CD27high T cells. Overall study outcomes, separate from this receptor: Conclusive comparison of naive and antigen-experienced compartments was prevented by the profiling of bulk unsorted PBMCs. Estimates of total diversity based on one million sequenced T cells were regarded as lower bounds and as underestimates. Compared with the aged group, the long-lived group had more naive CD4+ T cells, fewer expanded clones and increased TCR diversity, suggesting age selection. Observed TCR beta diversity per million T cells fell roughly linearly with age, and a significant reduction was already apparent by age around 40. Because the CMV infection status of the donors was unknown, age-related changes in expanded clonotypes may potentially have been confounded. A strong correlation was found between observed TCR beta diversity and the percentage of naive T cells measured by flow cytometry.

This sequence uses TRBV7-9 and TRBJ1-4; the D gene assignment is ambiguous. Material: blood. This clonotype was obtained from a woman in her sixties or seventies in good health. The CDR3 in this case is CASSLMRDVGPNEKLFF. The nucleotide sequence reads as follows: TGTGCCAGCAGCTTAATGCGGGATGTGGGTCCTAATGAAAAACTGTTTTTT.